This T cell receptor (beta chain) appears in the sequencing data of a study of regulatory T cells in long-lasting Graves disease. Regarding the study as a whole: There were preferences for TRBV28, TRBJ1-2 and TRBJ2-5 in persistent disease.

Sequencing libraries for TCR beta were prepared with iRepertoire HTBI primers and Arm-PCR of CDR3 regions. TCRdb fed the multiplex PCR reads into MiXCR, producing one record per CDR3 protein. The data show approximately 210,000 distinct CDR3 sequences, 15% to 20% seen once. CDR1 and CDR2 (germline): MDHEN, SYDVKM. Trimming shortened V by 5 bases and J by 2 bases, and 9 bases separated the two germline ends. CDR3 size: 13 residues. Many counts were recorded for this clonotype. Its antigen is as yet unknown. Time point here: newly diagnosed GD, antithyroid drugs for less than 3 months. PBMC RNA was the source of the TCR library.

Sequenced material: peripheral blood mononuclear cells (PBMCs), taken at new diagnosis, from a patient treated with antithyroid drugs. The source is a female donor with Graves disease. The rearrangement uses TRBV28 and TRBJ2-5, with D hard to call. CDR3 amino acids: CASSKTVQETQYF. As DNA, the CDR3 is TGTGCCAGCAGTAAGACGGTACAAGAGACCCAGTACTTC.